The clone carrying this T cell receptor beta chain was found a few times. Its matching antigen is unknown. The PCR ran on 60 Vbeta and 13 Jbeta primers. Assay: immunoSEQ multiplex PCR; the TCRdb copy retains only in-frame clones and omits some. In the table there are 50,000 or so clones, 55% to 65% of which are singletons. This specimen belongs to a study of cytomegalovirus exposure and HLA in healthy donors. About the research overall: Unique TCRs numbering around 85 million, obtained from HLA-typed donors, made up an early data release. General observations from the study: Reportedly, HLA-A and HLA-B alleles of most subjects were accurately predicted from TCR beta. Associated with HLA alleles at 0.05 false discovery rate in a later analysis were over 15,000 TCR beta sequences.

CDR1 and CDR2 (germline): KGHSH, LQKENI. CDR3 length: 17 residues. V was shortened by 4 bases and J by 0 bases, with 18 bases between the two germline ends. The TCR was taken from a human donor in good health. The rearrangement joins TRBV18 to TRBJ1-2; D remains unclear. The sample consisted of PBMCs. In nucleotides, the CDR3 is TGTGCCAGCTCACTCCTCGAGGGCATAGTTTCTAACTATGGCTACACCTTC. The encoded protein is CASSLLEGIVSNYGYTF.